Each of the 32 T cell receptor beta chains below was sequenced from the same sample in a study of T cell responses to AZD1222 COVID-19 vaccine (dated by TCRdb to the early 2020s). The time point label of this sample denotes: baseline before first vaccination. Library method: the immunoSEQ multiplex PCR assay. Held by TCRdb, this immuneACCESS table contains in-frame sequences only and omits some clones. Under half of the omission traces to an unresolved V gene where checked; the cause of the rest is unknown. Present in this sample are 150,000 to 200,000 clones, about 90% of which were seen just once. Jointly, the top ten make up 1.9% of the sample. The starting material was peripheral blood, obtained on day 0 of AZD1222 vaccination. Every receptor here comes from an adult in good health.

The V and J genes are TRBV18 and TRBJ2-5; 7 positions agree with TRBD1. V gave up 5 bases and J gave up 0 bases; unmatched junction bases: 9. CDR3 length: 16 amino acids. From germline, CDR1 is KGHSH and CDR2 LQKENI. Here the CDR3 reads CASSTTGLRYQETQYF. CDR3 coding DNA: TGTGCCAGCTCAACGACAGGGCTGAGGTACCAAGAGACCCAGTACTTC.

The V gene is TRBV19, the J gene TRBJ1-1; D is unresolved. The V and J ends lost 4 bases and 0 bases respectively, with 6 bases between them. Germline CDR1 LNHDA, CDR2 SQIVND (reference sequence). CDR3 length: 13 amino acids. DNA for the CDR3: TGTGCCAGTAGTACAACAATGAACACTGAAGCTTTCTTT. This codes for CASSTTMNTEAFF.

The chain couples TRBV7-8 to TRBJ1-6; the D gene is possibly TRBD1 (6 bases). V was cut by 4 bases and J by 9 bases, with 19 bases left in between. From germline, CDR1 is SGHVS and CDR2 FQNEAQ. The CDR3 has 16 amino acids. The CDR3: CASSSEGERAGSPLHF. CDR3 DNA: TGTGCCAGCAGCTCCGAGGGGGAAAGGGCAGGTTCACCCCTCCACTTT.

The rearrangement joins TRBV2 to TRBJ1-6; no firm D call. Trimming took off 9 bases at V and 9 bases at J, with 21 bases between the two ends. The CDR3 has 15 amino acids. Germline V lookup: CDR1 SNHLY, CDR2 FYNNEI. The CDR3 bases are TGTGCCAGAACTAAAGAGGGCCAGGTGACTTCACCCCTCCACTTT. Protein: CARTKEGQVTSPLHF. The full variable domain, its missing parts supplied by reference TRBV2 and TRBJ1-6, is EPEVTQTPSHQVTQMGQEVILRCVPISNHLYFYWYRQILGQKVEFLVSFYNNEISEKSEIFDDQFSVERPDGSNFTLKIRSTKLEDSAMYFCARTKEGQVTSPLHFGNGTRLTVT.

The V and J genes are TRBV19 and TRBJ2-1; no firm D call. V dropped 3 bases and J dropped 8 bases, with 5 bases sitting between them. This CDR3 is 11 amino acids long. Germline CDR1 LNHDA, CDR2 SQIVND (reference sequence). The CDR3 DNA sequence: TGTGCCAGTAGTATGACCGATGAGCAGTTCTTC. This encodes CASSMTDEQFF.

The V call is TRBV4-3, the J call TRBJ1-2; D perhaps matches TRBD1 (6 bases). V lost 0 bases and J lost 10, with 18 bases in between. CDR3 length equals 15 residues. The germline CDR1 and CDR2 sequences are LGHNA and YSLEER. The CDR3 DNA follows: TGCGCCAGCAGCCAAGAACCCGGGACACTATTGGCCTACACCTTC. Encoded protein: CASSQEPGTLLAYTF.

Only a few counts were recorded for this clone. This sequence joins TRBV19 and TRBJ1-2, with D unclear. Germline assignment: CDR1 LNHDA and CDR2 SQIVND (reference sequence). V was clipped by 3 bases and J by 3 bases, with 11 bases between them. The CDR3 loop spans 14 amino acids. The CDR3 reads CASSIRTSYYGYTF. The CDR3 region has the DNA TGTGCCAGTAGTATCCGCACCAGCTACTATGGCTACACCTTC.

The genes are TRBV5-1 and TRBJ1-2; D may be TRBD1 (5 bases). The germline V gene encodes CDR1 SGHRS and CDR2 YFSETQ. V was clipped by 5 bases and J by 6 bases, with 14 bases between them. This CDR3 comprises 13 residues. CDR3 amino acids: CASSYGTGNGYTF. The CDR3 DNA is TGCGCCAGCAGTTACGGGACGGGCAATGGCTACACCTTC. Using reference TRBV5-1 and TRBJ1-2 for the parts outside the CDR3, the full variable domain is KAGVTQTPRYLIKTRGQQVTLSCSPISGHRSVSWYQQTPGQGLQFLFEYFSETQRNKGNFPGRFSGRQFSNSRSEMNVSTLELGDSALYLCASSYGTGNGYTFGSGTRLTVV.

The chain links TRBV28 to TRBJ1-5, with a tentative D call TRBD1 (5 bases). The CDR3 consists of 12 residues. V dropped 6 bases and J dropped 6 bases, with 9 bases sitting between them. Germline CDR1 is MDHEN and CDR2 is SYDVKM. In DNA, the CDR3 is TGTGCCAGCAGAACCGGGGGTCAGCCCCAGCATTTT. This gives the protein CASRTGGQPQHF.

CDR3 protein: CASSQGQGARVNYGYTF. The CDR3, as DNA: TGCGCCAGCAGCCAAGGACAAGGGGCGAGGGTGAACTATGGCTACACCTTC. The genes are TRBV4-3 and TRBJ1-2; D is possibly TRBD1 (5 bases). The CDR3 runs to 17 residues. Deletions cut 1 base from V and 2 bases from J, with 17 bases between. Germline loops: CDR1 LGHNA, CDR2 YSLEER.

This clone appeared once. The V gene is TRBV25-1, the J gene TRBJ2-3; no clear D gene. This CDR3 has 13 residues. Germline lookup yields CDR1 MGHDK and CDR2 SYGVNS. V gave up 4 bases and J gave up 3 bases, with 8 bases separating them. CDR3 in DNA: TGTGCCAGCAGTGGGTCCGGTACAGATACGCAGTATTTT. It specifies CASSGSGTDTQYF.

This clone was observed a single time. The DNA of the CDR3 is TGTGCCAGCAGTTTTCCAGGGATCGATCAGCCCCAGCATTTT. It yields the protein CASSFPGIDQPQHF. The V call is TRBV28, the J call TRBJ1-5; D possibly corresponds to TRBD1 (5 bases). CDR3 size: 14 residues. CDR1 is MDHEN, CDR2 SYDVKM, per germline. Deletions cut 3 bases from V and 5 bases from J, with 11 bases between.

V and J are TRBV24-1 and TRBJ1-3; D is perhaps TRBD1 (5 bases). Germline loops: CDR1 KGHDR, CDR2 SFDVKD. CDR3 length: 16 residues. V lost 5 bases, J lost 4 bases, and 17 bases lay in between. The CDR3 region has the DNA TGTGCCACCAGTGCGGGAGGGGAAAGAGGCGGAAACACCATATATTTT. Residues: CATSAGGERGGNTIYF.

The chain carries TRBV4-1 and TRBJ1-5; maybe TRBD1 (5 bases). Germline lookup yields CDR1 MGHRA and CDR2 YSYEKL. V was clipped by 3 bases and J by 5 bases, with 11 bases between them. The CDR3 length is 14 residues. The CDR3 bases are TGCGCCAGCAGCCATTCTTGGGGGGATCAGCCCCAGCATTTT. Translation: CASSHSWGDQPQHF.

The CDR3 DNA follows: TGTGCCAGCAGTTACTCAATAGGAGGTAGTTTAAATCAGCCCCAGCATTTT. Protein product: CASSYSIGGSLNQPQHF. The chain combines TRBV6-2 or TRBV6-3 with TRBJ1-5; no reliable D call. CDR3 length: 17 residues. Germline V CDR1 and CDR2: MNHEY, SVGEGT. V shed 0 bases and J shed 4 bases, with 16 bases lying between them.

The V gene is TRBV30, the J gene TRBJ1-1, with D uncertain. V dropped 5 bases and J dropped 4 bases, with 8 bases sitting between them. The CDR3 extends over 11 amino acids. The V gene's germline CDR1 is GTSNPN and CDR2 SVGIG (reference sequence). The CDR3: CAWGRSTEAFF. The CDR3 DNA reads TGTGCCTGGGGACGATCCACTGAAGCTTTCTTT. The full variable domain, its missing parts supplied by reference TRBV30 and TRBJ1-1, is SQTIHQWPATLVQPVGSPLSLECTVEGTSNPNLYWYRQAAGRGLQLLFYSVGIGQISSEVPQNLSASRPQDRQFILSSKKLLLSDSGFYLCAWGRSTEAFFGQGTRLTVV.

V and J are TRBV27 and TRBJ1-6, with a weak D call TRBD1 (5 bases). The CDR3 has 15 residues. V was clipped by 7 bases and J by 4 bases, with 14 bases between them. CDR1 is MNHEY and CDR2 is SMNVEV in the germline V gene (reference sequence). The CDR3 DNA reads TGTGCCAGCACCTGGGACGGGGGTTATAATTCACCCCTCCACTTT. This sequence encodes CASTWDGGYNSPLHF.

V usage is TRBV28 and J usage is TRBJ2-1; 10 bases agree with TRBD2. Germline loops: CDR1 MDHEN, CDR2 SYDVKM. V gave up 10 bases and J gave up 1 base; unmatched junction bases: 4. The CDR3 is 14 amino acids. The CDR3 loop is CAIPAGGSYNEQFF. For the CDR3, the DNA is TGTGCCATCCCAGCGGGAGGGTCCTACAATGAGCAGTTCTTC.

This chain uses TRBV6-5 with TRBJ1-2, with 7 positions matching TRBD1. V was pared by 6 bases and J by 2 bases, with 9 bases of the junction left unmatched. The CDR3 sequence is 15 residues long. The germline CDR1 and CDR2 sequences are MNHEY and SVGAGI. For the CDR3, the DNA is TGTGCCAGCAGGGTTAACAGGGGTGGAAACTATGGCTACACCTTC. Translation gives CASRVNRGGNYGYTF.

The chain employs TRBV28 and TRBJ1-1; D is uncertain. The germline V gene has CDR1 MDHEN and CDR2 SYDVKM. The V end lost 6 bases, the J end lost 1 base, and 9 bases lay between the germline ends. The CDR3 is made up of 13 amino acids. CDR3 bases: TGTGCCAGCAGCATAAAGGGGAACACTGAAGCTTTCTTT. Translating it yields CASSIKGNTEAFF. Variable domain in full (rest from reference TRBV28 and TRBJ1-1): DVKVTQSSRYLVKRTGEKVFLECVQDMDHENMFWYRQDPGLGLRLIYFSYDVKMKEKGDIPEGYSVSREKKERFSLILESASTNQTSMYLCASSIKGNTEAFFGQGTRLTVV.

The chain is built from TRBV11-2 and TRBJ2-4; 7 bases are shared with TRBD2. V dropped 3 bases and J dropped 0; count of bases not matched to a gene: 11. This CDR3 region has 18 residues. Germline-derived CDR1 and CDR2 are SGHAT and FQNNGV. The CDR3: CASSFIFPAGLAKNIQYF. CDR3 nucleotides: TGTGCCAGCAGCTTTATTTTCCCAGCGGGGCTAGCCAAAAACATTCAGTACTTC.

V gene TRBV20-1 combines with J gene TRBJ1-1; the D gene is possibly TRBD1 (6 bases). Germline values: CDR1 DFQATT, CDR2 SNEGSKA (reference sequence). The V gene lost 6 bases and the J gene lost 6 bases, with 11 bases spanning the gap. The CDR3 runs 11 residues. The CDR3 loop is CSAARTAEAFF. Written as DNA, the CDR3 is TGCAGTGCCGCCCGGACAGCTGAAGCTTTCTTT.

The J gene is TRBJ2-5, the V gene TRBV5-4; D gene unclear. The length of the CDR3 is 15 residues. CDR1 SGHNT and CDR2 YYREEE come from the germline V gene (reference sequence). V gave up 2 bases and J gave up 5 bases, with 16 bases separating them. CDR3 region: CASSLRTEFAETQYF. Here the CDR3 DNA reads TGTGCCAGCAGCTTAAGAACAGAGTTTGCGGAGACCCAGTACTTC.

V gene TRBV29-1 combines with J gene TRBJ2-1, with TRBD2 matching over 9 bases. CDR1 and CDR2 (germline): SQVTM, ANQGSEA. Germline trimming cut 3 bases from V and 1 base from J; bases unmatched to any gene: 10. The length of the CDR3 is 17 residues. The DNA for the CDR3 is TGCAGCGTTGAGCCCTACCATAGCGGGGGTTCCTACAATGAGCAGTTCTTC. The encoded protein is CSVEPYHSGGSYNEQFF.

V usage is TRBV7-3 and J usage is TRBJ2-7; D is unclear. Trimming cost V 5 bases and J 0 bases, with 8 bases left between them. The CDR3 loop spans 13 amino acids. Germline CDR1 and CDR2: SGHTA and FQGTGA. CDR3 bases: TGTGCCAGCAGCATTTCCGGCTCCTACGAGCAGTACTTC. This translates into CASSISGSYEQYF.

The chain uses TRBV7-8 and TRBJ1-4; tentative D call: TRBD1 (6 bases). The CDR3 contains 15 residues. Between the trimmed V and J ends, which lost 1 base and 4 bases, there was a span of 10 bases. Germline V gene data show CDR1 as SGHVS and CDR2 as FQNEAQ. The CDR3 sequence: CASSLGDKLNEKLFF. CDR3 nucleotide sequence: TGTGCCAGCAGCTTAGGGGACAAACTTAATGAAAAACTGTTTTTT.

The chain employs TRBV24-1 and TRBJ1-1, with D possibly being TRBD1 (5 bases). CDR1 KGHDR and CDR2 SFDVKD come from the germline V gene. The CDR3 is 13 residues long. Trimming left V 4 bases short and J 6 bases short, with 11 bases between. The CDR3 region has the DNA TGTGCCACCAGTGACCCGGGACTCTCTGAAGCTTTCTTT. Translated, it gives CATSDPGLSEAFF.

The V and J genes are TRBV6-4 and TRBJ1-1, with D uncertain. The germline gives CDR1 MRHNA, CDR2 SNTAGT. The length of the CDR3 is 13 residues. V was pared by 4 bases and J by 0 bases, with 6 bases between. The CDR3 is CASSATLNTEAFF. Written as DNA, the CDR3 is TGTGCCAGCAGTGCAACATTGAACACTGAAGCTTTCTTT.

This CDR3 reads CASSQRTGVTGELFF. The CDR3 region has the DNA TGTGCCAGCAGCCAAAGGACAGGGGTCACCGGGGAGCTGTTTTTT. V and J are TRBV14 and TRBJ2-2, with 9 bases aligning to TRBD1. Germline V gives CDR1 SGHDN, CDR2 FVKESK. V was clipped by 2 bases and J by 4 bases; unmatched bases: 2. The CDR3 is 15 residues long.

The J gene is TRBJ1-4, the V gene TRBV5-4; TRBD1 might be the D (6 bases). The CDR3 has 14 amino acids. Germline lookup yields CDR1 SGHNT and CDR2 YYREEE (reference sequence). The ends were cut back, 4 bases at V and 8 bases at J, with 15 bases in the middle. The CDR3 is CASSKSGALEKLFF. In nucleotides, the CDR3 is TGTGCCAGCAGCAAGTCAGGGGCCCTGGAAAAACTGTTTTTT.

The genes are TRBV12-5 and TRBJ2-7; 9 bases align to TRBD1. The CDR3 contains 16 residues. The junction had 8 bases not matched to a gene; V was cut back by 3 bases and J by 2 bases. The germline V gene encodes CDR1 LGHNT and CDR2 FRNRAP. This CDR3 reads CASGFQQGAQTYEQYF. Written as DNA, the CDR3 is TGTGCTAGTGGTTTCCAACAGGGGGCGCAGACCTACGAGCAGTACTTC.

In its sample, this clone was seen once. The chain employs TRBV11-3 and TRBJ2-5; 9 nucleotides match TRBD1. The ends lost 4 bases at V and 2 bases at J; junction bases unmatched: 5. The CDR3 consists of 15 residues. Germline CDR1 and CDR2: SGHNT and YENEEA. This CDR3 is CASSSRQGGQETQYF. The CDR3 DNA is TGTGCCAGCAGCTCCCGACAGGGGGGACAAGAGACCCAGTACTTC.